Listed below are T cell receptor beta chains from one sample, sequenced in a study of shared clonotypes between healthy human individuals. Measured with immunoSEQ multiplex PCR; TCRdb has only the in-frame clones, and not every one. Of hundreds of thousands of clones in the sample, roughly 97% are singletons; the top ten hold around 0.06%. Input material: naive CD4+ T cells sorted from blood. The receptors here all came from a woman in her 30s in good health. Each CDR3 is given with its conserved first and last residue. D genes are given only for firm matches. Clone size, where shown, is once, few, many, or a class for clones that have expanded.

v_gene: TRBV6-5; abundance: -; d_gene: TRBD1; j_gene: TRBJ1-1; CDR3aa: CASSYSGQVDTEAFF
v_gene: TRBV7-9; abundance: -; d_gene: -; j_gene: TRBJ2-6; CDR3aa: CASSSMQGQTGANVLTF
v_gene: TRBV5-4; abundance: -; d_gene: TRBD1; j_gene: -; CDR3aa: CASSLSGTGGFYEQYF
v_gene: TRBV27; abundance: few; d_gene: -; j_gene: TRBJ1-3; CDR3aa: CASSLSGAGNTIYF
v_gene: TRBV7-2; abundance: -; d_gene: TRBD1; j_gene: TRBJ1-4; CDR3aa: CASSLGTGSEKLFF
v_gene: TRBV4-1; abundance: few; d_gene: -; j_gene: TRBJ1-5; CDR3aa: CASSQEGGNPNQPQHF
v_gene: TRBV6-5; abundance: -; d_gene: -; j_gene: TRBJ2-7; CDR3aa: CASSYPRGSYEQYF
v_gene: TRBV9; abundance: -; d_gene: -; j_gene: TRBJ2-1; CDR3aa: CASSVGIPTGADYAGGLNEQFF
v_gene: TRBV5-6; abundance: -; d_gene: -; j_gene: TRBJ1-3; CDR3aa: CASSFYPPGKQNTIYF
v_gene: TRBV5-1; abundance: -; d_gene: TRBD2; j_gene: TRBJ2-5; CDR3aa: CASRDGTSGSETQYF
v_gene: TRBV29-1; abundance: -; d_gene: TRBD2; j_gene: TRBJ2-1; CDR3aa: CSVVLAGSEQFF
v_gene: TRBV6-6; abundance: -; d_gene: TRBD1; j_gene: TRBJ2-2; CDR3aa: CASMTGGVTDTGELFF
v_gene: TRBV19; abundance: -; d_gene: -; j_gene: TRBJ1-1; CDR3aa: CASSIASRVNTEAFF
v_gene: TRBV21-1; abundance: -; d_gene: -; j_gene: TRBJ2-7; CDR3aa: CASSNRNPKDKYEQYF
v_gene: TRBV5-6; abundance: -; d_gene: -; j_gene: TRBJ1-2; CDR3aa: CASSLPDNYGYTF
v_gene: TRBV15; abundance: -; d_gene: TRBD1; j_gene: TRBJ2-7; CDR3aa: CATSRDQTGSYEQYF
v_gene: TRBV19; abundance: once; d_gene: -; j_gene: TRBJ2-3; CDR3aa: CASSIPDTSTDTQYF
v_gene: TRBV6-5; abundance: -; d_gene: -; j_gene: TRBJ2-3; CDR3aa: CASGALSDTQYF
v_gene: TRBV7-9; abundance: -; d_gene: TRBD1; j_gene: TRBJ1-5; CDR3aa: CASSFSGGQSNQPQHF
v_gene: TRBV19; abundance: -; d_gene: -; j_gene: TRBJ2-1; CDR3aa: CASSIFYGGQKRYNEQFF
v_gene: TRBV19; abundance: -; d_gene: -; j_gene: TRBJ2-7; CDR3aa: CASSTGTLQYEQYF
v_gene: TRBV7-7; abundance: -; d_gene: TRBD2; j_gene: TRBJ2-1; CDR3aa: CASSLESGLAGEVSYNEQFF
v_gene: TRBV2; abundance: once; d_gene: -; j_gene: TRBJ1-5; CDR3aa: CASSPQGLQPQHF
v_gene: TRBV28; abundance: -; d_gene: -; j_gene: TRBJ1-6; CDR3aa: CASSYQPNMDSPLHF
v_gene: TRBV5-6; abundance: -; d_gene: TRBD2; j_gene: TRBJ2-2; CDR3aa: CASSDSTSGLPGELFF
v_gene: TRBV10-1; abundance: -; d_gene: -; j_gene: TRBJ2-7; CDR3aa: CASLGRGRGRWSSYEQYF
v_gene: TRBV30; abundance: -; d_gene: -; j_gene: TRBJ1-5; CDR3aa: CAWSTSGDQPQHF
v_gene: TRBV6-4; abundance: -; d_gene: TRBD2; j_gene: TRBJ2-7; CDR3aa: CASSAGLAGIYEQYF
v_gene: TRBV5-8; abundance: -; d_gene: -; j_gene: TRBJ2-7; CDR3aa: CASTHGRGAYEQYF
v_gene: TRBV6-1; abundance: -; d_gene: -; j_gene: TRBJ2-5; CDR3aa: CASSERRARIVETQYF
v_gene: TRBV7-9; abundance: -; d_gene: -; j_gene: TRBJ2-5; CDR3aa: CASSLVWLQETQYF
v_gene: TRBV5-4; abundance: -; d_gene: -; j_gene: TRBJ2-5; CDR3aa: CASSLILEETQYF
v_gene: TRBV10-1; abundance: -; d_gene: TRBD2; j_gene: TRBJ2-2; CDR3aa: CASSESGANTGELFF
v_gene: TRBV28; abundance: -; d_gene: TRBD1; j_gene: TRBJ1-5; CDR3aa: CASSPTGQGSNQPQHF
v_gene: TRBV2; abundance: -; d_gene: TRBD1; j_gene: TRBJ2-7; CDR3aa: CASSGGGGTYEQYF
v_gene: TRBV4-1; abundance: -; d_gene: -; j_gene: TRBJ1-3; CDR3aa: CASSQDLSSDSGNTIYF
v_gene: TRBV11-1; abundance: -; d_gene: -; j_gene: TRBJ2-3; CDR3aa: CASSLHHPAGTDTQYF
v_gene: TRBV19; abundance: -; d_gene: -; j_gene: TRBJ1-2; CDR3aa: CASSIIGDPYGYTF
v_gene: TRBV5-4; abundance: -; d_gene: TRBD2; j_gene: TRBJ2-1; CDR3aa: CASSLDLAGEREQFF
v_gene: TRBV2; abundance: -; d_gene: -; j_gene: TRBJ1-1; CDR3aa: CASRASGLLNTEAFF
v_gene: TRBV11-2; abundance: -; d_gene: TRBD2; j_gene: TRBJ2-7; CDR3aa: CASSKSGRAYEQYF
v_gene: TRBV13; abundance: -; d_gene: -; j_gene: TRBJ1-2; CDR3aa: CASSSWTALEGGYTF
v_gene: TRBV27; abundance: -; d_gene: -; j_gene: TRBJ1-2; CDR3aa: CASSLYGPGPGLEGYTF
v_gene: TRBV5-1; abundance: -; d_gene: -; j_gene: TRBJ1-3; CDR3aa: CASSLGPPGSGNTIYF
v_gene: TRBV2; abundance: few; d_gene: TRBD1; j_gene: TRBJ1-5; CDR3aa: CASSPRQGGKNF
v_gene: TRBV28; abundance: -; d_gene: -; j_gene: TRBJ1-2; CDR3aa: CASSLAFRGYTF
v_gene: TRBV7-2; abundance: -; d_gene: -; j_gene: TRBJ2-3; CDR3aa: CASSPTARARTDTQYF
v_gene: TRBV10-1; abundance: -; d_gene: -; j_gene: TRBJ2-7; CDR3aa: CASSETVGEQYF
v_gene: TRBV5-8; abundance: -; d_gene: -; j_gene: TRBJ2-2; CDR3aa: CASSFPAGELFF
v_gene: TRBV5-4; abundance: -; d_gene: -; j_gene: TRBJ2-3; CDR3aa: CASSPAGTSTDTQYF
v_gene: TRBV11-3; abundance: -; d_gene: TRBD2; j_gene: TRBJ2-5; CDR3aa: CASSSTSGGLETQYF
v_gene: TRBV5-1; abundance: -; d_gene: TRBD2; j_gene: TRBJ2-5; CDR3aa: CASSITVAGEETQYF